One and the same sample provided the 22 T cell receptor beta chains below, sequenced in a study of post-analysis software for immune sequencing data. General study findings and limits: Higher frequency in patients than in controls was seen for about 5 TRBV segments, with TRBV5-6, TRBV5-1 and TRBV20-1 among them.

These receptors' antigens are unknown. Presence of unique molecular identifiers characterized the TCR beta cDNA libraries. TCRdb re-derived calls from the PCR reads in MiXCR, one entry per CDR3 protein. The data show 450,000 or so distinct CDR3 sequences, over 35% seen once. Sequenced: blood. The receptors were gathered from a girl aged 10-17 years with multiple sclerosis.

This clonotype has only a few counts. The J gene is TRBJ2-6, the V gene TRBV20-1; D is possibly TRBD1 (5 bases). Per germline, CDR1 DFQATT and CDR2 SNEGSKA (reference sequence). There are 14 residues in the CDR3. Deletions cut 4 bases from V and 0 bases from J, with 7 bases between. The CDR3 loop is CSAMGPSGANVLTF. Written as DNA, the CDR3 is TGCAGTGCTATGGGGCCCTCTGGGGCCAACGTCCTGACTTTC.

The count of this clonotype is one. This chain uses TRBV7-9 with TRBJ2-1, with 7 bases aligning to TRBD2. The germline V gene has CDR1 SEHNR and CDR2 FQNEAQ (reference sequence). V gave up 5 bases and J gave up 7 bases; unmatched junction bases: 14. The CDR3 loop spans 16 amino acids. The CDR3 coding sequence is TGTGCCAGCAGCCGCTTCGGGCGGGAGTTCAGGAATGAGCAGTTCTTC. This translates into CASSRFGREFRNEQFF.

The chain links TRBV29-1 to TRBJ2-7; no clear D. The length of the CDR3 is 10 residues. Germline V gene lookup returns CDR1 SQVTM and CDR2 ANQGSEA. Trimming took 4 bases from V and 2 from J, leaving 3 bases between them. CDR3 loop: CSVATYEQYF. The CDR3 DNA is TGCAGCGTTGCTACCTACGAGCAGTACTTC.

V gene TRBV7-9 combines with J gene TRBJ2-7, with a tentative D call TRBD1 (6 bases). The J call may not be correct, given that the DNA end is closer to TRBJ2-4. Germline values: CDR1 SEHNR, CDR2 FQNEAQ (reference sequence). The CDR3 totals 15 residues. The CDR3 DNA sequence: TGTGCCAGCAGCCTACCTCTGCACAGGGTGAACATTCAGTACTTC. Its translation is CASSLPLHRVNIQYF.

The chain carries TRBV6-6 and TRBJ2-1, with D uncertain. The germline V gene has CDR1 MNHNY and CDR2 SVGAGI (reference sequence). Trimming left V 8 bases short and J 8 bases short, with 13 bases between. The CDR3 covers 12 residues. The CDR3 DNA reads TGTGCCAGCCGCTCCGCTAGGGATGAGCAGTTCTTC. Translation: CASRSARDEQFF.

The chain joins TRBV12-3 or TRBV12-4 to TRBJ1-5, with D tentatively TRBD1 (5 bases). Trimming removed 2 bases at V and 4 bases at J, with 18 bases between. This CDR3 region has 17 residues. CDR3 region: CASSLSSGMGGNQPQHF. CDR3 DNA: TGTGCCAGCAGTTTATCCTCCGGGATGGGGGGTAATCAGCCCCAGCATTTT.

This clonotype was seen more than once but under ten times. This chain uses TRBV5-1 with TRBJ2-7; D ambiguous. The ends were cut back, 4 bases at V and 2 bases at J, with 16 bases in the middle. Germline V gene data show CDR1 as SGHRS and CDR2 as YFSETQ. CDR3 size: 15 residues. The CDR3 DNA reads TGCGCCAGCAGCCTGGTGGGTGGACCAACCTACGAGCAGTACTTC. It encodes CASSLVGGPTYEQYF.

The rearrangement links TRBV7-2 to TRBJ2-7, with 7 bases matching TRBD2. V was clipped by 0 bases and J by 3 bases; unmatched bases: 2. Germline CDR1 reads SGHTA; CDR2 reads FQGNSA. This CDR3 contains 14 residues. CDR3 coding DNA: TGTGCCAGCAGCTTAGCCAGGGAGGGCTACGAGCAGTACTTC. It is translated as CASSLAREGYEQYF.

The chain links TRBV7-9 to TRBJ1-1; D call uncertain. V lost 5 bases to trimming and J lost 0 bases, with 10 bases between them. The CDR3 consists of 14 residues. The germline gives CDR1 SEHNR, CDR2 FQNEAQ (reference sequence). CDR3 sequence (DNA): TGTGCCAGCAGCCCTACAGTCCTGAACACTGAAGCTTTCTTT. Translation gives CASSPTVLNTEAFF.

This clonotype was observed a few times. The gene calls are TRBV27 and TRBJ2-7; TRBD2 aligns across 10 bases. The germline CDR1 and CDR2 sequences are MNHEY and SMNVEV (reference sequence). V gave up 7 bases and J gave up 2 bases; unmatched junction bases: 2. The CDR3 runs to 13 residues. The CDR3 nucleotides read TGTGCCAGCAAGCGGGAGGGCCCCTACGAGCAGTACTTC. As protein: CASKREGPYEQYF.

V and J are TRBV29-1 and TRBJ2-3; 9 bases align to TRBD2. CDR3 length equals 15 residues. Trimming took 3 bases from V and 1 from J; bases not matched to a gene: 5. Germline CDR1 and CDR2: SQVTM and ANQGSEA. The CDR3 DNA follows: TGCAGCGTTGATCTGTTAGCGGGAGGCACAGATACGCAGTATTTT. Translation: CSVDLLAGGTDTQYF.

The rearrangement uses TRBV29-1 and TRBJ1-5; TRBD1 matches 7 bases. V shed 4 bases and J 3 bases; nucleotides not matched to a gene: 3. CDR1 is SQVTM and CDR2 is ANQGSEA in the germline V gene. The CDR3 loop spans 13 amino acids. The CDR3 bases are TGCAGCGTTGTGGGACAGCTCAATCAGCCCCAGCATTTT. Its translation is CSVVGQLNQPQHF.

Comments on this clonotype: A read error may produce the germline difference seen at one junction end. J is TRBJ2-1 and V is TRBV7-7; weak D call: TRBD1 (5 bases). There are 16 residues in the CDR3. CDR1 and CDR2 (germline): SSHAT, FNYEAQ (reference sequence). CDR3 loop: CASSHIGPQGYNEQFF. CDR3 sequence (DNA): TGTGCTAGCAGCCACATTGGACCGCAGGGCTACAATGAGCAGTTCTTC.

The CDR3 nucleotides read TGCGCCAGCAGCCAATTCACATCTGGAAACACCATATATTTT. It yields the protein CASSQFTSGNTIYF. The J gene is TRBJ1-3, the V gene TRBV4-1; no definite D call. This CDR3 region has 14 residues. Trimming cost V 2 bases and J 1 base, with 6 bases left between them. Germline assignment: CDR1 MGHRA and CDR2 YSYEKL.

The chain is built from TRBV6-4 and TRBJ2-1; D is undetermined. Trimming took off 3 bases at V and 9 bases at J, with 12 bases between the two ends. The CDR3 sequence is 13 residues long. CDR1 and CDR2 from the germline V gene are MRHNA and SNTAGT. CDR3 sequence: CASSEVSTSEQFF. The CDR3 DNA reads TGTGCCAGCAGTGAAGTGTCCACGAGTGAGCAGTTCTTC.

The CDR3 region is CASSFGALNTEAFF. The CDR3 DNA is TGTGCCAGCAGCTTCGGGGCCCTGAACACTGAAGCTTTCTTT. J is TRBJ1-1 and V is TRBV7-9; weak D call: TRBD1 (5 bases). Germline V gene lookup returns CDR1 SEHNR and CDR2 FQNEAQ (reference sequence). The CDR3 loop spans 14 amino acids. Trimming cost V 3 bases and J 0 bases, with 8 bases left between them.

V is TRBV4-3 and J is TRBJ2-7, with D perhaps assigned TRBD1 or TRBD2 (5 bases each). This CDR3 region has 17 residues. Germline V CDR1 and CDR2: LGHNA, YSLEER. With 0 bases removed from V and 6 bases from J, the gap between germline ends came to 21 bases. CDR3 in amino acids: CASSQDRLRNSGTEQYF. The DNA of the CDR3 is TGCGCCAGCAGCCAAGACCGCCTACGTAATTCAGGGACCGAGCAGTACTTC.

The rearrangement links TRBV11-2 to TRBJ2-3; D gene uncertain. The CDR3 runs to 13 residues. V lost 0 bases, J lost 2 bases, and 3 bases lay in between. The germline gives CDR1 SGHAT, CDR2 FQNNGV. In nucleotides, the CDR3 is TGTGCCAGCAGCTTAGATATCACAGATACGCAGTATTTT. It encodes CASSLDITDTQYF.

The rearrangement uses TRBV9 and TRBJ2-1; TRBD2 matches at 7 bases. The germline CDR1 and CDR2 sequences are SGDLS and YYNGEE. The CDR3 has 14 amino acids. The V segment lost 2 bases and the J segment 3 bases; nucleotides outside the gene matches: 2. CDR3 amino acids: CASSVSGVYNEQFF. The CDR3 nucleotides are TGTGCCAGCAGCGTCAGCGGGGTCTACAATGAGCAGTTCTTC.

This rearrangement joins TRBV7-2 to TRBJ2-7, with 13 bases aligning to TRBD2. The length of the CDR3 is 18 residues. Germline V gives CDR1 SGHTA, CDR2 FQGNSA. With V trimmed by 2 bases and J by 3 bases, 10 bases remained unmatched. DNA for the CDR3: TGTGCCAGCAGCTTACATTTTTCAGGGACTAGCGGGGACTACGAGCAGTACTTC. Amino acid sequence: CASSLHFSGTSGDYEQYF.

A few counts support this clonotype. The chain carries TRBV12-3 or TRBV12-4 and TRBJ2-2; no clear D gene. V was clipped by 1 base and J by 1 base, with 4 bases between them. The CDR3 length is 14 residues. The CDR3 region has the DNA TGTGCCAGCAGTTTAGGGGAGAACACCGGGGAGCTGTTTTTT. Its translation: CASSLGENTGELFF.

A note on this clonotype: The junction shows a germline mismatch at one end, possibly a read error. The rearrangement uses TRBV5-1 and TRBJ2-5, with TRBD2 matching 12 bases. Germline V gene data show CDR1 as SGHRS and CDR2 as YFSETQ. The CDR3 extends over 16 amino acids. The CDR3 loop is CAGSPRLAGAEETQYF. DNA for the CDR3: TGCGCCGGCAGCCCCCGACTAGCGGGAGCAGAAGAGACCCAGTACTTC. Variable domain in full (rest from reference TRBV5-1 and TRBJ2-5): KAGVTQTPRYLIKTRGQQVTLSCSPISGHRSVSWYQQTPGQGLQFLFEYFSETQRNKGNFPGRFSGRQFSNSRSEMNVSTLELGDSALYLCAGSPRLAGAEETQYFGPGTRLLVL.